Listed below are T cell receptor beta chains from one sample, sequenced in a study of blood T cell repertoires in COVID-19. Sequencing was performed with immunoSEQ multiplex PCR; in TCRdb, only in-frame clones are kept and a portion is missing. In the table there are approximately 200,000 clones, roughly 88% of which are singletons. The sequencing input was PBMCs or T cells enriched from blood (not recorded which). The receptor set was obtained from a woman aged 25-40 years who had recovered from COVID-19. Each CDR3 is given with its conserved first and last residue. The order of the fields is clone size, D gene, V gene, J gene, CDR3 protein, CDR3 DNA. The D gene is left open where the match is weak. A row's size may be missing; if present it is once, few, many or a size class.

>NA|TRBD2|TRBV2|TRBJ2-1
CASSDPWETSGRASVSYNEQFF
TGTGCCAGCAGTGACCCCTGGGAGACTAGCGGGAGGGCCTCCGTATCCTACAATGAGCAGTTCTTC
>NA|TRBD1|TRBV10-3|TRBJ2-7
CAIRGTDSYEQYF
TGTGCCATCAGGGGGACAGACTCCTACGAGCAGTACTTC
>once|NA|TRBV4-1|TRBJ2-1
CASSQLRWRGTGSQYNEQFF
TGCGCCAGCAGCCAATTGAGGTGGCGCGGGACCGGTTCCCAATACAATGAGCAGTTCTTC
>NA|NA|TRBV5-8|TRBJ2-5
CASSGTGQETQYF
TGTGCCAGCAGCGGAACAGGCCAAGAGACCCAGTACTTC
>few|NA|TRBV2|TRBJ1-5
CASRGGDSNQPQHF
TGTGCCAGCAGGGGCGGGGATAGCAATCAGCCCCAGCATTTT
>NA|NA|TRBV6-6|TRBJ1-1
CASSPGDTEAFF
TGTGCCAGCAGTCCCGGGGACACTGAAGCTTTCTTT
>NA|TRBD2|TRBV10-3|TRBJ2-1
CAISESPDPGPGLAGGGNEQFF
TGTGCCATCAGTGAGTCGCCCGACCCAGGACCGGGACTAGCGGGAGGGGGTAATGAGCAGTTCTTC
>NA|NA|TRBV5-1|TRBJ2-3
CASSLAARDLETYTDTQYF
TGCGCCAGCAGCTTGGCAGCTCGCGACCTAGAGACGTACACAGATACGCAGTATTTT
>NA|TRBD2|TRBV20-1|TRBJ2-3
CSASEASGYSTDTQYF
TGCAGTGCTAGTGAGGCTAGCGGGTATAGCACAGATACGCAGTATTTT
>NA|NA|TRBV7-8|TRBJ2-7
CASSLGANYEQYF
TGTGCCAGCAGCTTAGGAGCAAACTACGAGCAGTACTTC
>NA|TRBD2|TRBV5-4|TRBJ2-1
CASSGTSGRHHNEQFF
TGTGCCAGCAGCGGGACTAGCGGGAGGCACCACAATGAGCAGTTCTTC
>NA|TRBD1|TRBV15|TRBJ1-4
CATSRDRTGGEKLFF
TGTGCCACCAGCAGAGATCGGACAGGGGGGGAAAAACTGTTTTTT
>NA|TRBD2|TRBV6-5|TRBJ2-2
CASRLAGATGELFF
TGTGCCAGCAGACTAGCGGGAGCGACCGGGGAGCTGTTTTTT
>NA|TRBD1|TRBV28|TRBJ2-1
CASRGLDRTGKNEQFF
TGTGCCAGCAGGGGCTTGGATAGGACAGGGAAGAATGAGCAGTTCTTC
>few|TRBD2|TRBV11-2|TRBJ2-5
CASSLGLAGEETQYF
TGTGCCAGCAGCTTAGGGCTAGCGGGAGAAGAGACCCAGTACTTC
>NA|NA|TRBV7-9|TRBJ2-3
CASSPRGSSTDTQYF
TGTGCCAGCAGCCCCCGGGGTTCTAGCACAGATACGCAGTATTTT
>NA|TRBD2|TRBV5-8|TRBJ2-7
CASSRSGRGAYEQYF
TGTGCCAGCAGCCGTAGCGGGAGGGGGGCCTACGAGCAGTACTTC
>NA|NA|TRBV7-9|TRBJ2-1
CASSLGGGDNEQFF
TGTGCCAGCAGCTTAGGTGGCGGAGACAATGAGCAGTTCTTC
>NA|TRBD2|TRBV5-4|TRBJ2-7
CASSLGTSGTYEQYF
TGTGCCAGCAGCCTAGGGACTAGCGGAACCTACGAGCAGTACTTC
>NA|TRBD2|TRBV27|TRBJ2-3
CASSYTGGTADTQYF
TGTGCCAGCAGTTATACGGGAGGGACCGCAGATACGCAGTATTTT
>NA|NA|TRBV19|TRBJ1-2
CASNEQGGNYGYTF
TGTGCCAGTAATGAACAGGGCGGTAACTATGGCTACACCTTC
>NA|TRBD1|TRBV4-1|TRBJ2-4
CASSKGTVQYF
TGCGCCAGCAGCAAGGGGACAGTTCAGTACTTC
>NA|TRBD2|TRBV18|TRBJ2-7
CASSLLLLAGVSGQYF
TGTGCCAGCTCACTCCTACTTCTAGCGGGAGTCTCTGGGCAGTACTTC
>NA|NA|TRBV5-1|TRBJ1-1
CASSLVLAQAKNTEAFF
TGCGCCAGCAGCTTGGTCTTGGCACAGGCCAAGAACACTGAAGCTTTCTTT
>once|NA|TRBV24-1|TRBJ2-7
CATSDPGTSYEQYF
TGTGCCACCAGTGACCCCGGGACAAGTTACGAGCAGTACTTC
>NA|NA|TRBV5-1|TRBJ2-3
CASSILRVPNGDTQYF
TGCGCCAGCAGCATCCTCCGGGTCCCCAACGGAGATACGCAGTATTTT
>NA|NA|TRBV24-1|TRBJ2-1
CATSEGGGSYNEQFF
TGTGCCACCAGTGAGGGGGGAGGATCCTACAATGAGCAGTTCTTC
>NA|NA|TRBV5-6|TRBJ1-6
CASSLPINTGTKGESPLHF
TGTGCCAGCAGCCTCCCCATCAACACCGGGACTAAAGGAGAGTCACCCCTCCACTTT
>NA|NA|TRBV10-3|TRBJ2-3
CAISGREGLQPSTDTQYF
TGTGCCATCTCGGGCAGGGAAGGCCTACAACCTAGCACAGATACGCAGTATTTT
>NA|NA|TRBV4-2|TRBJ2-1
CASSQDPQRWRSSSYNEQFF
TGTGCCAGCAGCCAAGACCCGCAGAGGTGGAGGTCCAGCTCCTACAATGAGCAGTTCTTC
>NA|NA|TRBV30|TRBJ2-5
CAWGSHRRETQYF
TGTGCCTGGGGGAGTCACCGGAGAGAGACCCAGTACTTC
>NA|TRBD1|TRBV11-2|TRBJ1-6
CASSLDGTGKGLHF
TGTGCCAGCAGCTTAGACGGGACAGGGAAAGGACTCCACTTT
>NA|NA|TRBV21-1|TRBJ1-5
CASSPRGQGKRGSNQPQHF
TGTGCCAGCAGCCCCCGTGGACAGGGGAAAAGGGGGAGCAATCAGCCCCAGCATTTT
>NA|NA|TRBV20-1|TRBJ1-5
CSASRGNYQPQHF
TGCAGTGCTAGTCGGGGGAACTATCAGCCCCAGCATTTT
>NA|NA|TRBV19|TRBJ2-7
CASSMPGNLRYEQYF
TGTGCCAGTAGTATGCCAGGGAACCTACGCTACGAGCAGTACTTC
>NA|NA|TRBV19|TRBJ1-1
CASRTGWNTEAFF
TGTGCCAGTAGGACAGGATGGAACACTGAAGCTTTCTTT
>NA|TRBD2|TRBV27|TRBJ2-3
CASSSLAGSSTDTQYF
TGTGCCAGCAGTTCTTTAGCGGGTTCTAGCACAGATACGCAGTATTTT
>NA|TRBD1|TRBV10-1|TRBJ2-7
CASSERGQGAQPLDEQYF
TGCGCCAGCAGTGAGAGGGGACAGGGGGCTCAACCCCTGGACGAGCAGTACTTC
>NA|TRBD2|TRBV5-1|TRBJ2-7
CASSSIAGGPPIEQYF
TGCGCCAGCAGCTCGATAGCGGGAGGACCTCCAATAGAGCAGTACTTC
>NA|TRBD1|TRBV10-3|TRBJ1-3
CAISERDSLSGNTIYF
TGTGCCATCAGTGAGCGGGACAGCCTCTCTGGAAACACCATATATTTT
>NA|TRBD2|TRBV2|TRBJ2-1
CASKLTSGSWGEQFF
TGTGCCAGCAAACTAACTAGCGGGAGTTGGGGTGAGCAGTTCTTC
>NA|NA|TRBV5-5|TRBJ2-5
CASSTSGEETQYF
TGTGCCAGCAGTACTTCAGGGGAAGAGACCCAGTACTTC
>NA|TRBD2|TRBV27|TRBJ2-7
CASSRGGIRYEQYF
TGTGCCAGCAGCCGGGGAGGGATAAGGTACGAGCAGTACTTC
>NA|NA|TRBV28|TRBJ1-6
CASSLGPGQNSPLHF
TGTGCCAGCAGTTTGGGGCCGGGACAAAATTCACCCCTCCACTTT
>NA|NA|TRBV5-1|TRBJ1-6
CASSLGSGDSPLHF
TGCGCCAGCAGCTTGGGTTCGGGGGATTCACCCCTCCACTTT
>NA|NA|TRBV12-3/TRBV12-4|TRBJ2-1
CASSFIQGNEQFF
TGTGCCAGCAGTTTTATCCAGGGGAATGAGCAGTTCTTC
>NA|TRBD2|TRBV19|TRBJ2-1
CASSIPIAGDLYDEQFF
TGTGCCAGTAGTATTCCCATAGCGGGAGATCTCTACGATGAGCAGTTCTTC
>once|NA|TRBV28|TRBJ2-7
CASSLYRVDNEQYF
TGTGCCAGCAGTTTATACAGGGTGGACAACGAGCAGTACTTC
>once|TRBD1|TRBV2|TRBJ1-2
CASSAGGQGAGYGYTF
TGTGCCAGCAGTGCAGGAGGACAGGGGGCTGGCTATGGCTACACCTTC
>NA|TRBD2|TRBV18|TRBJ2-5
CASSPRTSGTPETQYF
TGTGCCAGCTCACCAAGGACTAGCGGGACTCCGGAGACCCAGTACTTC
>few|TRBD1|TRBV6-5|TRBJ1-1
CASIRGQGETEAFF
TGTGCCAGCATCAGAGGACAGGGTGAGACTGAAGCTTTCTTT
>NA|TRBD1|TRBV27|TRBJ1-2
CASSSDREANYGYTF
TGTGCCAGCAGTTCGGACAGGGAAGCTAACTATGGCTACACCTTC
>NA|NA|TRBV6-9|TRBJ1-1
CASSYRSRGNTEAFF
TGTGCCAGCAGTTACCGATCCAGGGGAAACACTGAAGCTTTCTTT
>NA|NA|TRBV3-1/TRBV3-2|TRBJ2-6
CASSHSDIPSGANVLTF
TGTGCCAGCAGCCACAGTGACATTCCCTCTGGGGCCAACGTCCTGACTTTC
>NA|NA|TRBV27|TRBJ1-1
CASSPRQALNTEAFF
TGTGCCAGCAGTCCCCGACAGGCATTGAACACTGAAGCTTTCTTT
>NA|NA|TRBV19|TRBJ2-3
CASTGVEVDTQYF
TGTGCCAGTACAGGGGTAGAAGTAGATACGCAGTATTTT
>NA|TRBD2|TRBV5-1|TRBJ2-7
CASSRMALAGVYEQYF
TGCGCCAGCAGCCGCATGGCACTAGCGGGGGTCTACGAGCAGTACTTC